The 16 T cell receptor beta chains below come from one sample, sequenced in a study of OX40 agonist ivuxolimab in advanced cancers. This table comes from immunoSEQ multiplex PCR, and its TCRdb copy is limited to in-frame clones, with some not included. Of around 94,000 clones in the sample, about 93% are singletons; the top ten hold about 0.73%. Sequencing was performed on CD4+ or CD8+ T cells sorted from blood, taken in a trial of the OX40 agonist ivuxolimab. These receptors came from an adult with an advanced solid tumor such as melanoma, head and neck, liver or kidney cancer.

The rearrangement uses TRBV5-6 and TRBJ2-3; no definite D call. Germline CDR1 and CDR2: SGHDT and YYEEEE. V shed 1 base and J shed 5 bases, with 8 bases lying between them. The CDR3 covers 13 residues. CDR3 loop: CASSLSYGDTQYF. CDR3 sequence (DNA): TGTGCCAGCAGCTTGAGTTATGGAGATACGCAGTATTTT.

V usage is TRBV6-6 and J usage is TRBJ1-4; 8 nucleotides line up with TRBD1. The CDR3 is 14 amino acids. The trim removed 6 bases at V and 6 bases at J, leaving 6 bases unmatched. Germline assignment: CDR1 MNHNY and CDR2 SVGAGI (reference sequence). The DNA of the CDR3 is TGTGCCAGCAGACAGACAGGGGTTTATGAAAAACTGTTTTTT. Its translation: CASRQTGVYEKLFF.

The chain joins TRBV7-2 to TRBJ1-1; 7 bases are a match to TRBD1. The J segment lost 9 bases and the V segment lost 5 bases, leaving 12 bases of the junction unmatched. The germline V gene encodes CDR1 SGHTA and CDR2 FQGNSA. The CDR3 has 14 amino acids. The CDR3 reads CASSPTPGGLKAFF. CDR3 sequence (DNA): TGTGCCAGCAGCCCAACGCCAGGGGGGCTCAAAGCTTTCTTT.

The rearrangement links TRBV2 to TRBJ1-4; TRBD1 is a possible D gene (6 bases). Trimming cost V 6 bases and J 6 bases, with 14 bases left between them. In germline, CDR1 is SNHLY, CDR2 FYNNEI. CDR3 length: 14 amino acids. The CDR3 DNA follows: TGTGCCAGCAGATCAGACAGGCGCGATGAAAAACTGTTTTTT. It codes for CASRSDRRDEKLFF.

This chain joins TRBV7-8 and TRBJ1-2; 8 positions match TRBD1. CDR3 length: 14 amino acids. Trimming cost V 5 bases and J 5 bases; bases outside gene matches: 7. Germline CDR1 is SGHVS and CDR2 is FQNEAQ. CDR3 loop: CASSPPGQAYGYTF. The CDR3 nucleotides read TGTGCCAGCAGCCCGCCGGGACAGGCTTATGGCTACACCTTC.

The chain recombines TRBV28 with TRBJ1-2; no clear D. V lost 9 bases, J lost 0 bases, and 11 bases lay in between. Germline V gene data show CDR1 as MDHEN and CDR2 as SYDVKM. The CDR3 consists of 13 residues. This CDR3 reads CASLDRSNYGYTF. Here the CDR3 DNA reads TGTGCCAGTCTTGACCGGTCTAACTATGGCTACACCTTC.

The gene calls are TRBV4-3 and TRBJ1-2, with D possibly being TRBD1 (6 bases). The CDR3 contains 15 residues. Looked up from germline, CDR1 is LGHNA and CDR2 is YSLEER. V was trimmed by 1 base and J by 3 bases, leaving 12 bases between them. CDR3 DNA: TGCGCCAGCAGCCAAGCCGCCGGGACACACTATGGCTACACCTTC. Residues: CASSQAAGTHYGYTF.

In its sample, this clone was seen a few times. The chain links TRBV4-3 to TRBJ2-1, with D unresolved. The germline V and J ends were trimmed by 1 base and 7 bases, with 11 bases remaining between them. This CDR3 comprises 14 residues. From germline, CDR1 is LGHNA and CDR2 YSLEER. The CDR3 protein is CASSQVYGGNEQFF. The CDR3 nucleotides read TGCGCCAGCAGCCAAGTTTACGGTGGGAATGAGCAGTTCTTC.

The chain is built from TRBV5-1 and TRBJ2-1, with D tentatively TRBD2 (6 bases). CDR1 is SGHRS, CDR2 YFSETQ, per germline. CDR3 length: 16 residues. The ends were cut back, 2 bases at V and 8 bases at J, with 20 bases in the middle. The CDR3: CASSLLAGGLVDEQFF. CDR3 nucleotide sequence: TGCGCCAGCAGCTTACTAGCCGGAGGACTTGTCGATGAGCAGTTCTTC.

The chain joins TRBV19 to TRBJ1-4; D gene uncertain. Trimming took 5 bases from V and 5 from J, leaving 3 bases between them. Germline CDR1 LNHDA, CDR2 SQIVND (reference sequence). The CDR3 extends over 11 amino acids. CDR3 region: CASSDNEKLFF. CDR3 in DNA: TGTGCCAGTAGTGACAATGAAAAACTGTTTTTT.

This clone occurred a few times. The chain uses TRBV30 and TRBJ1-4; no reliable D call. Deletions cut 0 bases from V and 3 bases from J, with 5 bases between. The CDR3 totals 13 residues. From germline, CDR1 is GTSNPN and CDR2 SVGIG (reference sequence). CDR3 sequence (DNA): TGTGCCTGGAGTGTAAATTCTAATGAAAAACTGTTTTTT. Its translation: CAWSVNSNEKLFF.

CDR3 region: CSVAGQMNTEAFF. In DNA form, the CDR3 reads TGCAGCGTGGCGGGACAGATGAACACTGAAGCTTTCTTT. The chain recombines TRBV29-1 with TRBJ1-1; TRBD1 aligns across 7 bases. CDR3 length: 13 amino acids. CDR1 SQVTM and CDR2 ANQGSEA come from the germline V gene. Losses at the gene ends were 6 bases for V and 0 bases for J; bases not matched to a gene: 4.

The chain joins TRBV11-3 to TRBJ1-2; 9 nucleotides agree with TRBD1. With 5 bases clipped from V and 7 bases from J, the junction kept 11 bases outside the gene matches. Germline assignment: CDR1 SGHNT and CDR2 YENEEA. The CDR3 covers 15 residues. The CDR3 sequence: CASSIRDREIGGYTF. The CDR3 nucleotides read TGTGCCAGCAGCATCCGGGACAGGGAAATTGGTGGCTACACCTTC. Full variable domain (remainder filled in from reference TRBV11-3 and TRBJ1-2): EAGVVQSPRYKIIEKKQPVAFWCNPISGHNTLYWYLQNLGQGPELLIRYENEEAVDDSQLPKDRFSAERLKGVDSTLKIQPAELGDSAVYLCASSIRDREIGGYTFGSGTRLTVV.

The gene calls are TRBV19 and TRBJ2-1; 14 bases fit TRBD2. V was pared by 4 bases and J by 7 bases, with 15 bases of the junction left unmatched. Germline CDR1 reads LNHDA; CDR2 reads SQIVND (reference sequence). The CDR3 has 19 residues. CDR3 amino acids: CASSNGGLAGVLGGNEQFF. The CDR3 coding sequence is TGTGCCAGTAGTAACGGGGGACTAGCGGGAGTTTTAGGAGGGAATGAGCAGTTCTTC.

J is TRBJ1-2 and V is TRBV18; 8 nucleotides line up with TRBD1. V was pared by 5 bases and J by 6 bases, with 2 bases of the junction left unmatched. The CDR3 loop spans 12 amino acids. The germline V gene encodes CDR1 KGHSH and CDR2 LQKENI. Written as DNA, the CDR3 is TGTGCCAGCTCATTGACAGGGGATGGCTACACCTTC. Its translation is CASSLTGDGYTF.

Remarks on this clone: The sample contains more than one DNA sequence encoding this CDR3. The chain joins TRBV7-3 to TRBJ1-1; a possible D gene is TRBD1 (5 bases). The CDR3 length is 15 residues. V shed 2 bases and J shed 4 bases, with 14 bases lying between them. Germline loops: CDR1 SGHTA, CDR2 FQGTGA. The CDR3 nucleotides are TGTGCCAGCAGCTTACGGGGGGGAAGCGGCACTGAAGCTTTCTTT. Encoded protein: CASSLRGGSGTEAFF.